A selection of T cell receptor beta chains follows, all from one sample in a study of Tregs in tolerant kidney transplant recipients. Only in-frame clones appear in the TCRdb table, and some are missing; sequencing was by immunoSEQ multiplex PCR. This sample has 85,000 to 100,000 clones, with roughly 93% found just once. Sequenced material: CD4+ T cells from blood, taken before the transplant. These receptors were taken from a human donor who received a combined kidney and bone marrow transplant. Each CDR3 is given with its conserved first and last residue. The D gene is left open where the match is weak. Clone size is shown for a subset of rows, as once, few, many or a class of expanded clone.

clone size,J gene,D gene,V gene,CDR3 DNA,CDR3 protein
once,TRBJ1-2,TRBD1,TRBV29-1,TGCAGCGTTCAGGGGGGAAGCTATGGCTACACCTTC,CSVQGGSYGYTF
NA,TRBJ1-4,NA,TRBV18,TGTGCCAGCTCACCGGACAGAAATGAAAAACTGTTTTTT,CASSPDRNEKLFF
NA,TRBJ2-1,NA,TRBV4-3,TGCGCCAGCAGCCAAGATACATTCCTAGCGCGTCGTGGGGAGCAGTTCTTC,CASSQDTFLARRGEQFF
NA,TRBJ2-7,NA,TRBV4-2,TGTGCCAGCAGCCAAGGGACAGCCATCTACGAGCAGTACTTC,CASSQGTAIYEQYF
once,TRBJ1-5,NA,TRBV15,TGTGCCACCAGCGCCCCTAGACAGTTTCAGCCCCAGCATTTT,CATSAPRQFQPQHF
NA,TRBJ2-1,TRBD2,TRBV14,TGTGCCAGCAGCCTAAAACAAAGCGGGGGGGCCGATGAGCAGTTCTTC,CASSLKQSGGADEQFF
NA,TRBJ2-7,NA,TRBV5-1,TGCGCCAGCAGCTTGGCATCTCAGTTCTACGAGCAGTACTTC,CASSLASQFYEQYF
NA,TRBJ1-1,NA,TRBV7-3,TGTGCCAGCAGCCCCCGGGGAGGGGGGTACACTGAAGCTTTCTTT,CASSPRGGGYTEAFF
NA,TRBJ1-1,NA,TRBV13,TGTGCCAGCAGCTCCACACAGAACACTGAAGCTTTCTTT,CASSSTQNTEAFF
NA,TRBJ2-1,TRBD2,TRBV9,TGTGCCAGCAGCGTAGATGTAGCGGGGGGTTACAATGAGCAGTTCTTC,CASSVDVAGGYNEQFF
NA,TRBJ2-7,NA,TRBV7-2,TGTGCCAGCAGCTCTAGCTCCTACGAGCAGTACTTC,CASSSSSYEQYF
NA,TRBJ1-6,TRBD1,TRBV6-4,TGTGCCAGCAGTGACACAGGGGGGAATTCACCCCTCCACTTT,CASSDTGGNSPLHF
NA,TRBJ1-2,NA,TRBV5-6,TGTGCCAGCAGCTCCGCCCCGACAGTGGATCATGGCTACACCTTC,CASSSAPTVDHGYTF
few,TRBJ1-3,NA,TRBV25-1,TGTGCCAGCAGTCGAAGTGGGGGCTCCATATATTTT,CASSRSGGSIYF
NA,TRBJ2-5,TRBD1,TRBV5-1,TGCGCCAGCAGCCGGGACAGGGAAGAGACCCAGTACTTC,CASSRDREETQYF
NA,TRBJ1-5,NA,TRBV28,TGTGCCAGCAGTTTAGTATGGCGTCAGGCGAGCAATAGCAATCAGCCCCAGCATTTT,CASSLVWRQASNSNQPQHF
NA,TRBJ1-1,NA,TRBV7-2,TGTGCCAGCAGCTTAGGGGCAGGGGACACTGAAGCTTTCTTT,CASSLGAGDTEAFF
few,TRBJ2-7,TRBD1,TRBV7-2,TGTGCCAGCAGCTTAGGGACAGGGACCTACGAGCAGTACTTC,CASSLGTGTYEQYF
NA,TRBJ2-5,TRBD2,TRBV5-1,TGCGCCAGCAGCTTGAAGTCCCTAGCGGTTAAGCAAGAGACCCAGTACTTC,CASSLKSLAVKQETQYF
NA,TRBJ1-2,TRBD1,TRBV25-1,TGTGCCAGCAGTGACCTGACAGGGGCGGACTATGGCTACACCTTC,CASSDLTGADYGYTF
NA,TRBJ1-3,TRBD1,TRBV7-8,TGTGCCAGCAGCTTACTACAGGGGACTGGAAACACCATATATTTT,CASSLLQGTGNTIYF
NA,TRBJ2-3,NA,TRBV14,TGTGCCAGCAGCCAAGGGTCGGGCACAGATACGCAGTATTTT,CASSQGSGTDTQYF
NA,TRBJ1-1,NA,TRBV23-1,TGCGCCAGCACATTTCCACAGAACACTGAAGCTTTCTTT,CASTFPQNTEAFF
NA,TRBJ1-2,NA,TRBV5-1,TGCGCCAGCAGCTTTACGGGGGTTTCTGGCTACACCTTC,CASSFTGVSGYTF
NA,TRBJ2-3,NA,TRBV5-4,TGTGCCAGCAGCTTGGAGTCGGGAGTTCGCACAGATACGCAGTATTTT,CASSLESGVRTDTQYF
NA,TRBJ2-1,NA,TRBV6-1,TGTGCCAGCAGTGAAATTGGGAGGAATGAGCAGTTCTTC,CASSEIGRNEQFF
NA,TRBJ1-1,NA,TRBV19,TGTGCCAGTAGTTGGGGGGTAGAAGGCACTGAAGCTTTCTTT,CASSWGVEGTEAFF
NA,TRBJ1-2,NA,TRBV9,TGTGCCAGCAGCAACCTATGGGGGGTCCGAGGCTACACCTTC,CASSNLWGVRGYTF
NA,TRBJ1-2,NA,TRBV29-1,TGCAGCGTTGAGGGCGGGGTGGACTATGGCTACACCTTC,CSVEGGVDYGYTF
NA,TRBJ2-7,NA,TRBV28,TGTGCCAGCAGTTTTGGGGCCGTATCCTACGAGCAGTACTTC,CASSFGAVSYEQYF
NA,TRBJ2-7,NA,TRBV11-2,TGTGCCAGCAGTCATCCGGGTTACGAGCAGTACTTC,CASSHPGYEQYF
NA,TRBJ2-5,TRBD2,TRBV27,TGTGCCAGCAGTTTGCGGGGGAGCCAAGAGACCCAGTACTTC,CASSLRGSQETQYF
NA,TRBJ1-1,NA,TRBV7-2,TGTGCCAGCAGCTTAGGAGGCAGGGAGGGCACTGAAGCTTTCTTT,CASSLGGREGTEAFF
NA,TRBJ1-6,TRBD1,TRBV5-6,TGTGCCAGCAGCTACGAGACAGGGTATAATTCCCCCCTCCACTTT,CASSYETGYNSPLHF
NA,TRBJ2-1,TRBD2,TRBV7-3,TGTGCCAGTAGCTTAAGGCCTAGCGGATACAATGAGCAGTTCTTC,CASSLRPSGYNEQFF
few,TRBJ2-2,NA,TRBV9,TGTGCCAGCAGCGTATTACAGAACACCGGGGAGCTGTTTTTT,CASSVLQNTGELFF
NA,TRBJ2-7,TRBD1,TRBV5-1,TGCGCCAGCAGCGGGGGGACAGGGAGGTCCGAGCAGTACTTC,CASSGGTGRSEQYF
NA,TRBJ2-7,TRBD2,TRBV5-1,TGCGCCAGCAGCTTGAGCGCGGCGGGGGTAACTGTTCGGTACGAGCAGTACTTC,CASSLSAAGVTVRYEQYF
once,TRBJ2-3,TRBD2,TRBV7-3,TGTGCCAGCAGCCTTGGGGGGCTAGCGGGAGCAGATACGCAGTATTTT,CASSLGGLAGADTQYF
NA,TRBJ1-4,TRBD1,TRBV28,TGTGCCAGCAGCATGGACAGGGGGATTGAAAAACTGTTTTTT,CASSMDRGIEKLFF
once,TRBJ2-7,TRBD2,TRBV11-1,TGTGCCAGCAGCCACCCGGGACTAGCGGGAGTAGGGATGTACTTC,CASSHPGLAGVGMYF